The T cell receptor (beta chain) described here comes from a study of regulatory T cells in long-lasting Graves disease listed by TCRdb under 2021. About the investigation overall: Persistent Graves' disease was defined as persistently positive TSH receptor autoantibodies together with antithyroid drug treatment for over 5 years. Peripheral blood TCR sequencing and RNA sequencing compared persistent Graves' disease patients with newly diagnosed Graves' disease patients. The study was conducted in China and was registered as a clinical trial. A total of about 33 samples underwent TCR sequencing, from about 13 patients with persistent Graves' disease and 20 or so patients with newly diagnosed Graves' disease. Persistent Graves' disease patients in the clinical cohort had taken antithyroid drugs for around 10 years on average.

The time point tag for this specimen amounts to: persistent/refractory GD, antithyroid drugs over 5 years with positive TRAb. For both TCR sequencing and RNA sequencing, RNA was extracted from PBMCs using TRIzol. The diagnosis of Graves' disease followed American Thyroid Association guidelines. Patients for the study were recruited at an endocrinology department in Xi'an, China. Each patient gave 7 to 9.5 milliliters of peripheral blood, collected in an EDTA anticoagulant tube. Ficoll Paque Plus density gradient separation was used to isolate PBMCs, and no further T cell sorting was performed. An Agilent 2100 Bioanalyzer and agarose gel were used to check RNA quality, while a NanoDrop 2000 measured RNA concentration. With regard to this clonotype: The antigen it recognizes is unknown. Base-call qualities are not available, and no considerably larger clone is one nucleotide away.

Beyond this particular receptor, the publication reports: Only the TCR beta chain was sequenced and analyzed. As a limitation, the authors acknowledged that the small sample size may reduce accuracy. Because the primary lesion, thyroid tissue, could not be accessed, the study looked at peripheral blood alone. A larger number of public clonotypes was shared among persistent patients (more than 2,500) than among newly diagnosed patients (around 880). TRBV28, TRBJ1-2 and TRBJ2-5 were preferentially used in persistent disease, while TRBV20-1 and TRBJ2-1 were favored in newly diagnosed disease. Lower TCR Shannon entropy and fewer highly expanded clones were observed in persistent Graves' disease patients than in newly diagnosed patients, which suggested clonal expansion.

Germline trimming amounts to 5 bases on V and 2 bases on J, with 7 as the count of junction bases outside the gene matches. CDR1 and CDR2 are drawn from the germline V gene (reference sequence): MNHEY, SMNVEV. From the cysteine through the phenylalanine, the CDR3 covers 15 amino acids. The retained sequence is limited to the CDR3, 45 bases, with the frame set at the first base. Libraries came from multiplex PCR. Sequencer: Illumina HiSeq 4000. CDR3 regions were amplified by Arm-PCR with iRepertoire HTBI primers to construct TCR beta libraries. PCR products were gel purified before sequencing. From the authors' description of their analysis: Gene usage analysis of CDR3 amino acid clonotypes relied on the 62 TRBV and 12 to 15 TRBJ segments identified across samples. Filtered high-quality paired reads were merged into contigs using COPE and FqMerger. BLAST was used to align contigs to IMGT TRBV, TRBD and TRBJ reference genes, with CDR3 defined following IMGT. Clonotypes above 0.1% frequency were classified as highly expanded clones. Shannon entropy was used to measure repertoire diversity, and the Gini coefficient was used to measure V-J evenness. Clonotypes shared by more than one individual were considered public. TCRdb trimmed public reads at Q25 via fastp, called clones via MiXCR and kept in-frame beta chains. All rows with the same CDR3 protein become a single entry with the most common DNA and genes. It is TCRdb's table, rather than the study itself, that gives the V and J calls and clone size. For this sample there are some 370,000 distinct CDR3 sequences; around 20% appear just once. The ten largest clones represent about a fifth of the sample.

The source was peripheral blood mononuclear cells (PBMCs), collected when the disease was refractory, from a patient treated with antithyroid drugs. The chain links TRBV27 with TRBJ2-5; TRBD1 aligns with 8 central bases. The sequence came from a female donor with Graves disease. The CDR3 protein sequence reads: CASSPWTGRQETQYF. The bases are TGTGCCAGCAGTCCGTGGACAGGGCGTCAAGAGACCCAGTACTTC.